These T cell receptor beta chains were read from a single sample in a study of control samples from healthy donors and cancer patients. The assay was immunoSEQ multiplex PCR, and TCRdb's table has in-frame clones only and misses some. Found here are some 130,000 clones, around 93% of them singletons; the top ten hold roughly 1.7%. The specimen sequenced was PBMCs. All receptors come from a man aged 45-60 years with head and neck cancer. CDR3s include the opening cysteine and the closing phenylalanine or tryptophan. The order of the fields is D gene, V gene, J gene, clone size, CDR3 protein, CDR3 DNA. D genes are given only for firm matches. Clone size is shown for a subset of rows, as once, few, many or a class of expanded clone.

d_gene: TRBD2; v_gene: TRBV2; j_gene: TRBJ2-3; abundance: NA; CDR3aa: CASSGRTSGGALSDTQYF; CDR3nt: TGTGCCAGCAGTGGCCGGACTAGCGGGGGGGCCCTGTCAGATACGCAGTATTTT
d_gene: TRBD1; v_gene: TRBV6-5; j_gene: TRBJ1-1; abundance: once; CDR3aa: CASSPQGAEAFF; CDR3nt: TGTGCCAGCAGTCCCCAGGGGGCTGAAGCTTTCTTT
d_gene: TRBD1; v_gene: TRBV12-5; j_gene: TRBJ2-7; abundance: NA; CDR3aa: CASGLRPQGAYEQYF; CDR3nt: TGTGCTAGTGGTTTACGTCCACAGGGGGCCTACGAGCAGTACTTC
d_gene: NA; v_gene: TRBV12-5; j_gene: TRBJ1-2; abundance: NA; CDR3aa: CASGLHNLGYTF; CDR3nt: TGTGCTAGTGGTTTGCATAATCTTGGCTACACCTTC
d_gene: NA; v_gene: TRBV19; j_gene: TRBJ1-4; abundance: NA; CDR3aa: CASSQQGSGKLFF; CDR3nt: TGTGCCAGTAGTCAACAGGGCTCGGGAAAACTGTTTTTT
d_gene: NA; v_gene: TRBV30; j_gene: TRBJ1-4; abundance: once; CDR3aa: CAWSVPSRSTNEKLFF; CDR3nt: TGTGCCTGGAGTGTACCGAGTCGGTCAACTAATGAAAAACTGTTTTTT
d_gene: TRBD1; v_gene: TRBV6-5; j_gene: TRBJ1-2; abundance: NA; CDR3aa: CASRGQGATNYGYTF; CDR3nt: TGTGCCAGCAGGGGACAGGGGGCCACTAACTATGGCTACACCTTC
d_gene: NA; v_gene: TRBV7-2; j_gene: TRBJ2-7; abundance: NA; CDR3aa: CASSLGPGLSYEQYF; CDR3nt: TGTGCCAGCAGCTTAGGGCCAGGGCTCTCCTACGAGCAGTACTTC
d_gene: TRBD1; v_gene: TRBV5-1; j_gene: TRBJ1-6; abundance: NA; CDR3aa: CARSLGGTGEAPLHF; CDR3nt: TGCGCCCGCAGCTTGGGGGGGACAGGGGAAGCACCCCTCCACTTT
d_gene: NA; v_gene: TRBV18; j_gene: TRBJ2-5; abundance: NA; CDR3aa: CASSRAGLETQYF; CDR3nt: TGTGCCAGCTCACGGGCAGGGCTAGAGACCCAGTACTTC
d_gene: NA; v_gene: TRBV20-1; j_gene: TRBJ2-5; abundance: NA; CDR3aa: CSASRSGVQETQYF; CDR3nt: TGCAGTGCCAGTAGATCTGGGGTCCAAGAGACCCAGTACTTC
d_gene: TRBD1; v_gene: TRBV10-3; j_gene: TRBJ1-4; abundance: NA; CDR3aa: CAISEGQGAKLFF; CDR3nt: TGTGCCATCAGTGAGGGACAGGGAGCAAAACTGTTTTTT
d_gene: NA; v_gene: TRBV27; j_gene: TRBJ2-2; abundance: NA; CDR3aa: CASSLHGREHGELFF; CDR3nt: TGTGCCAGCAGTTTACACGGCAGGGAGCACGGGGAGCTGTTTTTT
d_gene: TRBD1; v_gene: TRBV10-3; j_gene: TRBJ2-7; abundance: NA; CDR3aa: CAISERVGVGDRDGSSYEQYF; CDR3nt: TGTGCCATCAGTGAGAGGGTGGGGGTAGGGGACAGGGACGGAAGCTCCTACGAGCAGTACTTC
d_gene: TRBD1; v_gene: TRBV7-9; j_gene: TRBJ1-1; abundance: NA; CDR3aa: CASSLGFTGTASEAFF; CDR3nt: TGTGCCAGCAGCTTAGGATTCACGGGGACAGCCTCTGAAGCTTTCTTT
d_gene: NA; v_gene: TRBV25-1; j_gene: TRBJ2-1; abundance: NA; CDR3aa: CASSEIYNEQFF; CDR3nt: TGTGCCAGCAGTGAGATCTACAATGAGCAGTTCTTC
d_gene: NA; v_gene: TRBV7-2; j_gene: TRBJ1-1; abundance: NA; CDR3aa: CASSLAIQGQNTEAFF; CDR3nt: TGTGCCAGCAGCTTAGCCATCCAGGGTCAGAACACTGAAGCTTTCTTT
d_gene: NA; v_gene: TRBV7-2; j_gene: TRBJ1-5; abundance: few; CDR3aa: CASSLGTVSNQPQHF; CDR3nt: TGTGCCAGCAGCCTCGGGACGGTTAGCAATCAGCCCCAGCATTTT
d_gene: NA; v_gene: TRBV7-9; j_gene: TRBJ2-7; abundance: NA; CDR3aa: CASSPPEGNRIYEQYF; CDR3nt: TGTGCCAGCAGCCCCCCTGAGGGGAACAGGATCTACGAGCAGTACTTC
d_gene: NA; v_gene: TRBV27; j_gene: TRBJ2-7; abundance: NA; CDR3aa: CASSLGGSYEQYF; CDR3nt: TGTGCCAGCAGTTTGGGGGGCTCCTACGAGCAGTACTTC
d_gene: NA; v_gene: TRBV7-2; j_gene: TRBJ2-7; abundance: NA; CDR3aa: CASSLSSTARDEQYF; CDR3nt: TGTGCCAGCAGCTTAAGTTCGACAGCCCGCGACGAGCAGTACTTC
d_gene: NA; v_gene: TRBV29-1; j_gene: TRBJ1-2; abundance: NA; CDR3aa: CSVGPTPGPAGGYTF; CDR3nt: TGCAGCGTTGGACCTACGCCGGGCCCGGCGGGAGGCTACACCTTC
d_gene: TRBD1; v_gene: TRBV29-1; j_gene: TRBJ1-2; abundance: NA; CDR3aa: CSVVGQGHGYTF; CDR3nt: TGCAGCGTTGTGGGACAGGGCCATGGCTACACCTTC
d_gene: NA; v_gene: TRBV19; j_gene: TRBJ1-6; abundance: NA; CDR3aa: CASSSNSPLHF; CDR3nt: TGTGCCAGTAGTTCTAATTCACCCCTCCACTTT
d_gene: TRBD1; v_gene: TRBV28; j_gene: TRBJ2-7; abundance: few; CDR3aa: CASSIRGKYEQYF; CDR3nt: TGTGCCAGCAGTATCAGGGGGAAGTACGAGCAGTACTTC
d_gene: TRBD1; v_gene: TRBV9; j_gene: TRBJ1-6; abundance: NA; CDR3aa: CASSVTGDNSPLHF; CDR3nt: TGTGCCAGCAGCGTCACAGGGGATAATTCACCCCTCCACTTT
d_gene: NA; v_gene: TRBV5-4; j_gene: TRBJ2-2; abundance: once; CDR3aa: CASSLAAAYSTGELFF; CDR3nt: TGTGCCAGCAGCTTGGCCGCGGCTTACTCCACCGGGGAGCTGTTTTTT
d_gene: NA; v_gene: TRBV12-5; j_gene: TRBJ1-1; abundance: NA; CDR3aa: CASGLGVGMNTEAFF; CDR3nt: TGTGCTAGTGGTTTGGGGGTCGGGATGAACACTGAAGCTTTCTTT
d_gene: TRBD1; v_gene: TRBV6-6; j_gene: TRBJ2-7; abundance: NA; CDR3aa: CASSYTGQGASYEQYF; CDR3nt: TGTGCCAGCAGTTACACCGGACAGGGGGCTTCCTACGAGCAGTACTTC
d_gene: TRBD1; v_gene: TRBV13; j_gene: TRBJ2-1; abundance: NA; CDR3aa: CASSLGQGGNEQFF; CDR3nt: TGTGCCAGCAGCCTGGGACAGGGGGGCAATGAGCAGTTCTTC
d_gene: NA; v_gene: TRBV7-9; j_gene: TRBJ1-5; abundance: NA; CDR3aa: CASSRTGTGQPQHF; CDR3nt: TGTGCCAGCAGCCGCACAGGAACGGGTCAGCCCCAGCATTTT
d_gene: TRBD2; v_gene: TRBV20-1; j_gene: TRBJ2-4; abundance: once; CDR3aa: CSASPSGGRSKNIQYF; CDR3nt: TGCAGTGCTAGTCCTAGCGGGGGAAGGAGCAAAAACATTCAGTACTTC
d_gene: NA; v_gene: TRBV30; j_gene: TRBJ2-2; abundance: NA; CDR3aa: CAWSMRARTGELFF; CDR3nt: TGTGCCTGGAGTATGAGGGCGAGAACCGGGGAGCTGTTTTTT
d_gene: NA; v_gene: TRBV6-2/TRBV6-3; j_gene: TRBJ2-7; abundance: once; CDR3aa: CASSPVHGNEQYF; CDR3nt: TGTGCCAGCAGTCCCGTACACGGCAACGAGCAGTACTTC
d_gene: NA; v_gene: TRBV28; j_gene: TRBJ2-5; abundance: NA; CDR3aa: CASIAQLRETQYF; CDR3nt: TGTGCCAGCATAGCCCAGCTCCGGGAGACCCAGTACTTC
d_gene: TRBD2; v_gene: TRBV3-1/TRBV3-2; j_gene: TRBJ2-3; abundance: NA; CDR3aa: CASSPRVAGGGPDTQYF; CDR3nt: TGTGCCAGCAGCCCCCGGGTAGCGGGGGGAGGACCAGATACGCAGTATTTT
d_gene: NA; v_gene: TRBV6-2/TRBV6-3; j_gene: TRBJ2-1; abundance: NA; CDR3aa: CASSYHPIKSREQFF; CDR3nt: TGTGCCAGCAGTTACCACCCGATTAAAAGTAGGGAGCAGTTCTTC